This T cell receptor (beta chain) was sequenced during a study of blood T cells in healthy people across ages. CDR1 and CDR2 from the germline V gene are MNHNY and SVGAGI (reference sequence). V was shortened by 6 bases and J by 10 bases, with 16 bases between the two germline ends. There are 13 residues in the CDR3. Turning to this clonotype: Its matching antigen is unknown.

A J-beta primer mix and a sample-barcoded 5' primer were used in a second PCR of roughly 7 to 12 cycles. One entry per CDR3 protein results from TCRdb running MiXCR on the 5' RACE reads. The sample shows about 800,000 distinct CDR3 sequences, 25% of them seen only once. Donors each provided 7.5 to 10 milliliters of peripheral blood. General study points: Naive T cell percentage and TCR beta diversity correlated strongly.

The data were also submitted as part of a second study, on T cells of mothers and their children. That work states: The yield was over 8.5 million TCR beta CDR3 reads from each mother and 2.5 million to 3 million from each child.

Sequenced material: blood. The rearrangement uses TRBV6-6 and TRBJ2-1; TRBD2 is a possible D gene (6 bases). The source of this sequence is a boy younger than 18 in good health. The CDR3 protein is CASSLGREGEQFF. The CDR3 bases are TGTGCCAGCAGCCTCGGGAGAGAGGGGGAGCAGTTCTTC.